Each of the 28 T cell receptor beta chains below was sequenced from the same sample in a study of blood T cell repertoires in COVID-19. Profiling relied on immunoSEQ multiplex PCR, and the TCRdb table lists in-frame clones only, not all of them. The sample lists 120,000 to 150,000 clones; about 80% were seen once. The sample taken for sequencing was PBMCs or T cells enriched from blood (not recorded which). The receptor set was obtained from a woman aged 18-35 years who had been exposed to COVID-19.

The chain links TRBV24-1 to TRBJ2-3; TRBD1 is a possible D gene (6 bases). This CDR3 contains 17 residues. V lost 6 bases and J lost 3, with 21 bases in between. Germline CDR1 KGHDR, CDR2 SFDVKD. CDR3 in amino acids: CATSRGRDNRETDTQYF. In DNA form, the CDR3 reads TGTGCCACCAGTAGAGGCCGGGACAACAGAGAAACAGATACGCAGTATTTT.

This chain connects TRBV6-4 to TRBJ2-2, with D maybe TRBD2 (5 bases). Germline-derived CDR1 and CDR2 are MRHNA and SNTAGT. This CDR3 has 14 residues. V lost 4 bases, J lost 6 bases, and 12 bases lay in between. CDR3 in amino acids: CASSGEGFSGELFF. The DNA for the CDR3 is TGTGCCAGCAGTGGCGAGGGATTCTCCGGGGAGCTGTTTTTT.

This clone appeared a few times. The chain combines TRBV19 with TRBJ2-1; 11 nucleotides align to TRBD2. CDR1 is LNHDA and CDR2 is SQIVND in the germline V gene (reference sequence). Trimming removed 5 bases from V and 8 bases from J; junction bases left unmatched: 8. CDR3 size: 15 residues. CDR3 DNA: TGTGCCAGTAGTTCTACTAGCGGGAGTTACGATGAGCAGTTCTTC. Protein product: CASSSTSGSYDEQFF.

The CDR3 spells CASRPGQLYSNQPQHF. The CDR3 region has the DNA TGTGCCAGCAGGCCGGGACAGCTATATAGCAATCAGCCCCAGCATTTT. V gene TRBV27 combines with J gene TRBJ1-5; 7 bases fit TRBD1. J lost 0 bases, V lost 6 bases, and 8 bases had no gene match. The length of the CDR3 is 16 residues. Per the germline V gene, CDR1 is MNHEY and CDR2 is SMNVEV (reference sequence).

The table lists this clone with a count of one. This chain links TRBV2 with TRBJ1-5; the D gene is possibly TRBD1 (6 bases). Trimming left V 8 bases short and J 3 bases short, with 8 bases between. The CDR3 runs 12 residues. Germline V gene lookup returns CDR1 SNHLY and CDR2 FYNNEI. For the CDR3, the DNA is TGTGCCAGCGGGGGGGCCAATCAGCCCCAGCATTTT. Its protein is CASGGANQPQHF.

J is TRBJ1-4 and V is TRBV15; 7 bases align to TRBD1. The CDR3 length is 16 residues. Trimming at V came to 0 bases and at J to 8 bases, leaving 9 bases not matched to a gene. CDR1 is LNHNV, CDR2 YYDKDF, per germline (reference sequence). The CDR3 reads CATSRDGAGGREKLFF. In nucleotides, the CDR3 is TGTGCCACCAGCAGAGATGGGGCAGGGGGGAGAGAAAAACTGTTTTTT. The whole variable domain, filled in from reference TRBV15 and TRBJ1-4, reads DAMVIQNPRYQVTQFGKPVTLSCSQTLNHNVMYWYQQKSSQAPKLLFHYYDKDFNNEADTPDNFQSRRPNTSFCFLDIRSPGLGDTAMYLCATSRDGAGGREKLFFGSGTQLSVL.

CDR3 sequence (DNA): TGTGCCAGCTCACCAAGGACAGGGGCCAAAAACATTCAGTACTTC. Its protein product is CASSPRTGAKNIQYF. This chain links TRBV18 with TRBJ2-4, with TRBD1 matching over 8 bases. The CDR3 spans 15 residues. The J segment lost 1 base and the V segment lost 2 bases, leaving 1 base of the junction unmatched. Germline CDR1 KGHSH, CDR2 LQKENI.

CDR3 DNA: TGTGCCAGCAGGGCTGGACAGGGAGGTCAGCCCCAGCATTTT. This encodes CASRAGQGGQPQHF. The chain links TRBV28 to TRBJ1-5; 8 positions agree with TRBD1. CDR1 and CDR2 from the germline V gene are MDHEN and SYDVKM. Unmatched junction bases numbered 7, after V lost 6 bases and J lost 6 bases. The length of the CDR3 is 14 residues.

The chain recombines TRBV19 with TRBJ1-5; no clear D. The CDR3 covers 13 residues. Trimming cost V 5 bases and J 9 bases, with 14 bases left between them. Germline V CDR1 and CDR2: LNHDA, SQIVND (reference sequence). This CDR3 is CASSRQPTGPQHF. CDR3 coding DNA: TGTGCCAGTAGTCGCCAGCCAACGGGGCCCCAGCATTTT.

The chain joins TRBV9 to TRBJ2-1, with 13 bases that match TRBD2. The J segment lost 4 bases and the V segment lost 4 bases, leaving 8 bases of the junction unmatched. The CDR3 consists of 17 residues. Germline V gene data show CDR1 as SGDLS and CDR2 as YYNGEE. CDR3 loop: CASSPKPGLAGYNEQFF. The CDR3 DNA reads TGTGCCAGCAGCCCTAAACCGGGACTAGCGGGGTACAATGAGCAGTTCTTC.

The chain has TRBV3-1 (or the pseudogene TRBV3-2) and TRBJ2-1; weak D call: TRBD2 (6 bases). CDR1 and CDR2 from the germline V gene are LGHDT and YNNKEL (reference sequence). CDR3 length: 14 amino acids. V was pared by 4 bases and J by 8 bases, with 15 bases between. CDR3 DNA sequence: TGTGCCAGCAGCCCTGGAACGGAGGGGTATGAGCAGTTCTTC. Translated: CASSPGTEGYEQFF.

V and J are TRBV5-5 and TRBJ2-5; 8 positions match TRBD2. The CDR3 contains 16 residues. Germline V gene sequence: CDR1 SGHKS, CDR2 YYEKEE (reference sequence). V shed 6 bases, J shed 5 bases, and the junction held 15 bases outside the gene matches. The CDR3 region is CASTPPGRLAGETQYF. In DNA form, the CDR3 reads TGTGCCAGCACCCCCCCAGGGAGGTTAGCGGGGGAGACCCAGTACTTC. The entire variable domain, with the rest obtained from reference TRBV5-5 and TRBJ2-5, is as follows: DAGVTQSPTHLIKTRGQQVTLRCSPISGHKSVSWYQQVLGQGPQFIFQYYEKEERGRGNFPDRFSARQFPNYSSELNVNALLLGDSALYLCASTPPGRLAGETQYFGPGTRLLVL.

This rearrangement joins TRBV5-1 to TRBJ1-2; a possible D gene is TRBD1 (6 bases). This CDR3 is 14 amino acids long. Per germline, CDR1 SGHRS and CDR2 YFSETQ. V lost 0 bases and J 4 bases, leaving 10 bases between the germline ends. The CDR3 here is CASSLEGGRYGYTF. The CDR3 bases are TGCGCCAGCAGCTTGGAAGGGGGACGCTATGGCTACACCTTC.

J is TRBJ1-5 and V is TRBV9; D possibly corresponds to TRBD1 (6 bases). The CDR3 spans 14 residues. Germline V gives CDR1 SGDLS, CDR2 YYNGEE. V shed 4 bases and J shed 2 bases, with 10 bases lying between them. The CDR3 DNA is TGTGCCAGCAGCAAGGACAGAGGCAATCAGCCCCAGCATTTT. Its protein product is CASSKDRGNQPQHF.

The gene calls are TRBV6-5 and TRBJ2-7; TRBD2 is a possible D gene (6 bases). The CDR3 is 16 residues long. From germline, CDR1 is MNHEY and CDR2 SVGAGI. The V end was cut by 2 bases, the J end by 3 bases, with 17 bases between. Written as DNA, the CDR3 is TGTGCCAGCAGTTACGGGCCGGGGGATTTAGGCTACGAGCAGTACTTC. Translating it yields CASSYGPGDLGYEQYF.

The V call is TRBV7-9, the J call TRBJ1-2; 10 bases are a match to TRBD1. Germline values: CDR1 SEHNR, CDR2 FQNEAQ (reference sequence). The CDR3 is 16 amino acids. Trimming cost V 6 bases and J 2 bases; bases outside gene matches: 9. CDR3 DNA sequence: TGTGCCAGCAGTTTCAAGGGGGGACAGGGGAACTATGGCTACACCTTC. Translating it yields CASSFKGGQGNYGYTF.

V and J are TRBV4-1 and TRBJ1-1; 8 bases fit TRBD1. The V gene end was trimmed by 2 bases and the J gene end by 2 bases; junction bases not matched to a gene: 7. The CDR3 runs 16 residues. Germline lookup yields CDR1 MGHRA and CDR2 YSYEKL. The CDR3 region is CASSQPFGTGNTEAFF. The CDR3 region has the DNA TGCGCCAGCAGCCAACCTTTCGGGACAGGAAACACTGAAGCTTTCTTT.

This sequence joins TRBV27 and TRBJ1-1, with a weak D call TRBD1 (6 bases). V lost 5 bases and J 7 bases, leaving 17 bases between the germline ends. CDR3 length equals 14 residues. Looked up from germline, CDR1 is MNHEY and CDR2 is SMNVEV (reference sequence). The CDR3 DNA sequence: TGTGCCAGCAGTGGACAGCCAACGGCATTTGAAGCTTTCTTT. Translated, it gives CASSGQPTAFEAFF.

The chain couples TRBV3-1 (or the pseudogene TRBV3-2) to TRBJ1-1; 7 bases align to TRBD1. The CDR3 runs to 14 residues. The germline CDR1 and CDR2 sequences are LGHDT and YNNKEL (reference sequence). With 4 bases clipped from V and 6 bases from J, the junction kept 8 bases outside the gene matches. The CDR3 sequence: CASSPDRDGPEAFF. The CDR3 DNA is TGTGCCAGCAGCCCCGACAGGGACGGGCCTGAAGCTTTCTTT.

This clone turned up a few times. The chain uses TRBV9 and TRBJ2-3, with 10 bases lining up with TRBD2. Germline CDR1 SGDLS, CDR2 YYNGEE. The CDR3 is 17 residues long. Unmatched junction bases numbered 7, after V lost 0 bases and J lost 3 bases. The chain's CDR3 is CASSVDWSSGSTDTQYF. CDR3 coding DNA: TGTGCCAGCAGCGTAGATTGGTCTAGCGGGAGTACAGATACGCAGTATTTT.

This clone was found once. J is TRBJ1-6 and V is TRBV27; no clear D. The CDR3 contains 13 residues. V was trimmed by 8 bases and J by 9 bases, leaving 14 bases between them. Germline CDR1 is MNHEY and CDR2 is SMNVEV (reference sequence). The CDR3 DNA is TGTGCCAGCCGGGAGGCCCTAGGTTCACCCCTCCACTTT. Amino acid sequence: CASREALGSPLHF.

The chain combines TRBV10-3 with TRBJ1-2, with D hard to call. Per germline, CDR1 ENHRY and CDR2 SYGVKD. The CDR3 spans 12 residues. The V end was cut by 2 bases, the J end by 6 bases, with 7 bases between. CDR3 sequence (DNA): TGTGCCATCAGTGAGACTACGGATGGCTACACCTTC. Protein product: CAISETTDGYTF.

The CDR3 DNA reads TGTGCCAGTAGTTACTATCTTAGCAATCAGCCCCAGCATTTT. Translation: CASSYYLSNQPQHF. This chain links TRBV19 with TRBJ1-5, with D unclear. V was shortened by 5 bases and J by 0 bases, with 8 bases between the two germline ends. In germline, CDR1 is LNHDA, CDR2 SQIVND (reference sequence). The CDR3 spans 14 residues.

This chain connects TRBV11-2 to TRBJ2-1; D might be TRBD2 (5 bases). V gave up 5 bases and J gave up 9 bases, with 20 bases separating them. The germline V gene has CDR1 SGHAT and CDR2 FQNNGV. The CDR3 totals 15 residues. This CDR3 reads CASSVLAGLRGEQFF. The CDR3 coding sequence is TGTGCCAGCAGCGTACTGGCGGGCCTACGGGGTGAGCAGTTCTTC.

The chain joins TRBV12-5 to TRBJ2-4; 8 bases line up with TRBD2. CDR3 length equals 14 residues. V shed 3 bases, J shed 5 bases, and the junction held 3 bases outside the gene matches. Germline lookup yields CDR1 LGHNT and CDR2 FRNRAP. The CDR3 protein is CASGFGRDQNIQYF. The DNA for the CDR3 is TGTGCTAGTGGTTTCGGGAGGGATCAAAACATTCAGTACTTC.

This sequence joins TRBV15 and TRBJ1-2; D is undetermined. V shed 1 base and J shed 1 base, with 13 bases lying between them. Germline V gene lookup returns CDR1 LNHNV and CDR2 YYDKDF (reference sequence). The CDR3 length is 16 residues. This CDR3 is CATSRAPEGLNYGYTF. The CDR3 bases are TGTGCCACCAGCAGAGCCCCGGAGGGTCTTAACTATGGCTACACCTTC.

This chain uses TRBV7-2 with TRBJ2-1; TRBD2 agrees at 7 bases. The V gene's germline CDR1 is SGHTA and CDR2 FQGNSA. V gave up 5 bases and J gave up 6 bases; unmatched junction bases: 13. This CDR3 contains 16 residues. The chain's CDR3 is CASSVGSSGRGNEQFF. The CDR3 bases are TGTGCCAGCAGCGTCGGGTCGTCGGGGAGGGGCAATGAGCAGTTCTTC.

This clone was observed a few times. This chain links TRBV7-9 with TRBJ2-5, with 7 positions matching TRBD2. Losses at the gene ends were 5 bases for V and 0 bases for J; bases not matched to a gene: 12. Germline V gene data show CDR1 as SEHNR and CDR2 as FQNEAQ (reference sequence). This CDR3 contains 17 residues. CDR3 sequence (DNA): TGTGCCAGCAGCCCCCGAGGGGCTAGCGGAAACCAAGAGACCCAGTACTTC. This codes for CASSPRGASGNQETQYF.